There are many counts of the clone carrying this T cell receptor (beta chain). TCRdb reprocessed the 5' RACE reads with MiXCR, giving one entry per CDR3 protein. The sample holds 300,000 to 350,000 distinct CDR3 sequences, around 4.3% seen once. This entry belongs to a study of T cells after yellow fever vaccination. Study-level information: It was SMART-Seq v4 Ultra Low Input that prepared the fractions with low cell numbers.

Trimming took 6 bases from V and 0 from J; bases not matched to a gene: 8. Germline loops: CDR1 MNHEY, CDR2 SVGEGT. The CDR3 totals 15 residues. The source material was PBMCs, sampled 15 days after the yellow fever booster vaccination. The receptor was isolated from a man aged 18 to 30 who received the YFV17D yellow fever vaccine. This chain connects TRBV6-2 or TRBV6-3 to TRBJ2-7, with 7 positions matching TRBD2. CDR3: CASRLAGATSYEQYV. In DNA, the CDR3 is TGTGCCAGCAGGTTAGCGGGCGCCACCTCCTACGAGCAGTACGTC.